One sample yielded the 5 T cell receptor beta chains listed below, sequenced in a study of T cells in Graves' hyperthyroidism and ophthalmopathy (dated by TCRdb to about 2019). Libraries were built with multiplex PCR. Instrument on record: Illumina HiSeq 2000. TCR beta CDR3 regions were amplified from RNA transcripts. For the first round of RT-PCR on the TCR CDR3, the HTBI primer set was used together with the Qiagen OneStep RT-PCR kit. The raw public data were reprocessed by TCRdb itself: fastp quality trimming at Q25, MiXCR clonotype calling, in-frame beta chains only. Every entry covers one CDR3 protein and lists the most common genes and DNA from its rows. Across this sample there are about half a million distinct CDR3 sequences, with just under 20% seen only once. The top ten clonotypes cover approximately 48% of the sample. The material sequenced was blood. Source of these receptors: a man aged 35 to 55 with Graves' ophthalmopathy.

The chain couples TRBV2 to TRBJ2-5, with 9 bases aligning to TRBD2. With 8 bases clipped from V and 5 bases from J, the junction kept 9 bases outside the gene matches. In germline, CDR1 is SNHLY, CDR2 FYNNEI. The CDR3 has 14 residues. CDR3 protein: CASLLIAGVETQYF. CDR3 bases: TGTGCCAGCCTTCTTATAGCGGGGGTGGAGACCCAGTACTTC.

This clonotype showed up just a few times. The V gene is TRBV28, the J gene TRBJ1-6, with 7 bases matching TRBD1. Trimming cost V 7 bases and J 13 bases; bases outside gene matches: 10. This CDR3 spans 13 amino acids. Germline V gives CDR1 MDHEN, CDR2 SYDVKM. CDR3 in DNA: TGTGCCAGCACAATACGGCCGGACAGGCCCCTCCACTTT. Translating gives CASTIRPDRPLHF. The full variable domain, its missing parts supplied by reference TRBV28 and TRBJ1-6, is DVKVTQSSRYLVKRTGEKVFLECVQDMDHENMFWYRQDPGLGLRLIYFSYDVKMKEKGDIPEGYSVSREKKERFSLILESASTNQTSMYLCASTIRPDRPLHFGNGTRLTVT.

Comment on this clonotype: This may stem from a read error, because a much larger clone lies one nucleotide away. The V call is TRBV18, the J call TRBJ1-2; TRBD1 is a possible D gene (6 bases). V lost 8 bases to trimming and J lost 3 bases, with 16 bases between them. The CDR3 totals 14 residues. From germline, CDR1 is KGHSH and CDR2 LQKENI. The CDR3 loop is CASGGLVRDYGYTF. CDR3 DNA sequence: TGTGCCAGCGGGGGCTTGGTTCGGGACTATGGCTACACCTTC.

The chain recombines TRBV6-2 or TRBV6-3 with TRBJ2-5; D might be TRBD1 (5 bases). CDR1 and CDR2 (germline): MNHEY, SVGEGT. This CDR3 spans 14 amino acids. V lost 6 bases and J lost 1, with 12 bases in between. The CDR3 bases are TGTGCCAGCAGCGAGTGGGGCAGCCAAGAGACCCAGTACTTC. This translates into CASSEWGSQETQYF.

This clonotype occurred a few times. J is TRBJ2-7 and V is TRBV19, with a weak D call TRBD2 (5 bases). Per the germline V gene, CDR1 is LNHDA and CDR2 is SQIVND (reference sequence). The CDR3 totals 13 residues. The V end was cut by 4 bases, the J end by 3 bases, with 10 bases between. The CDR3 DNA follows: TGTGCCAGTAGTACCGGACTGATCTACGAGCAGTACTTC. The encoded protein is CASSTGLIYEQYF.